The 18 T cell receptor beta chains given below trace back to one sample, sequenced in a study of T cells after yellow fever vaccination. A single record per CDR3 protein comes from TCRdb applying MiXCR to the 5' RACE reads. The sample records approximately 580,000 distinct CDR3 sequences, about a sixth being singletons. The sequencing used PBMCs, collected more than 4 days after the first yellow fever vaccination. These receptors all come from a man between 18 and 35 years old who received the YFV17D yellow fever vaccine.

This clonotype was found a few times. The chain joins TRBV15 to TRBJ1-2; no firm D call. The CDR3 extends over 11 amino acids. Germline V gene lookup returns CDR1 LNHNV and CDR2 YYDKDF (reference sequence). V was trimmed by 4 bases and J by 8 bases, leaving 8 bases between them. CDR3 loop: CATSKNVGYTF. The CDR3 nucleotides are TGTGCCACCAGCAAAAACGTGGGCTACACCTTC.

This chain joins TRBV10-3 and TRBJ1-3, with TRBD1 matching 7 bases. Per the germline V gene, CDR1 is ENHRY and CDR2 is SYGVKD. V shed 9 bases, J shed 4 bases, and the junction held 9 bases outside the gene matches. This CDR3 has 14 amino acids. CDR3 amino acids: CAIHAGTVGNTIYF. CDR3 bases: TGTGCCATACATGCCGGGACAGTAGGAAACACCATATATTTT.

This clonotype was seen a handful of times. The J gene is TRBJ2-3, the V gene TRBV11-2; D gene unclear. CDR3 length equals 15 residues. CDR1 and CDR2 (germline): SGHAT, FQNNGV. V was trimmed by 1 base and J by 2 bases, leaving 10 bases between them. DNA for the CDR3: TGTGCCAGCAGCTTAGGTACTACTTTCACAGATACGCAGTATTTT. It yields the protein CASSLGTTFTDTQYF. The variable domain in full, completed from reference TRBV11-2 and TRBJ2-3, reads EAGVAQSPRYKIIEKRQSVAFWCNPISGHATLYWYQQILGQGPKLLIQFQNNGVVDDSQLPKDRFSAERLKGVDSTLKIQPAKLEDSAVYLCASSLGTTFTDTQYFGPGTRLTVL.

The CDR3 nucleotides are TGCGCCAGCAGCTTGGCCCTCAGCTCTGGAAACACCATATATTTT. Translating it yields CASSLALSSGNTIYF. The genes are TRBV5-1 and TRBJ1-3; D unclear. The CDR3 extends over 15 amino acids. Germline V gene lookup returns CDR1 SGHRS and CDR2 YFSETQ. Between the trimmed V and J ends, which lost 0 bases and 0 bases, there was a span of 7 bases.

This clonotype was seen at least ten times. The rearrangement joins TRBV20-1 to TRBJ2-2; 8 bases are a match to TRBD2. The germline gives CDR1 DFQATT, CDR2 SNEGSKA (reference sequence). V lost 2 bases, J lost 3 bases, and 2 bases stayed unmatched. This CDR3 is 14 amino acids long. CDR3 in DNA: TGCAGTGCTAGAAGTAGCGGGGACACCGGGGAGCTGTTTTTT. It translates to CSARSSGDTGELFF.

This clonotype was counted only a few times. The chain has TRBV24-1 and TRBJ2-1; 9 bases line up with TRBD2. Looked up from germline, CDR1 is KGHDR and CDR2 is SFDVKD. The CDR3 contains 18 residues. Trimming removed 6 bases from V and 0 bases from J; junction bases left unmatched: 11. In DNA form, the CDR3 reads TGTGCCACCAGTATCAGCGGGGGGATCACGAGCTCCTACAATGAGCAGTTCTTC. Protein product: CATSISGGITSSYNEQFF.

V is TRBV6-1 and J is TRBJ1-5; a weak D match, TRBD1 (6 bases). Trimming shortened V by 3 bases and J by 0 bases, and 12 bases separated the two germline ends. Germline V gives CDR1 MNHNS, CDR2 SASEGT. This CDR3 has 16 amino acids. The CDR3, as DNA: TGTGCCAGCAGTGACCGCAGGGGATATAGCAATCAGCCCCAGCATTTT. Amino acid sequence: CASSDRRGYSNQPQHF.

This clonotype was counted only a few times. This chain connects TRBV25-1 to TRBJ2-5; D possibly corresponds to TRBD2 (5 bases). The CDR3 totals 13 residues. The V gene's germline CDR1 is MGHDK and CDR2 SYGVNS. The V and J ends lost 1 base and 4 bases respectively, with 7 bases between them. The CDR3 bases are TGTGCCAGCAGTGAATTTGCGGGAGAGACCCAGTACTTC. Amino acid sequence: CASSEFAGETQYF.

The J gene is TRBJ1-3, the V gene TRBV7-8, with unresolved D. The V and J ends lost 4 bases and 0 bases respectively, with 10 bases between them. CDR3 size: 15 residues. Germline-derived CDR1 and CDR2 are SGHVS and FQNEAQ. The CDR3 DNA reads TGTGCCAGCAGCTCGACTTGGAACTCTGGAAACACCATATATTTT. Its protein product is CASSSTWNSGNTIYF.

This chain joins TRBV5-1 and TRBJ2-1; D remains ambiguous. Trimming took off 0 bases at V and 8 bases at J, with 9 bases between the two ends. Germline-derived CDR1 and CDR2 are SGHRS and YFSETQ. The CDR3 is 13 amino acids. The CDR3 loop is CASSLGPDDEQFF. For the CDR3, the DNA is TGCGCCAGCAGCTTGGGTCCAGACGATGAGCAGTTCTTC.

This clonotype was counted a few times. CDR3 protein: CASSYTGTSGRNEQFF. The CDR3 DNA reads TGTGCCAGCAGTTACACTGGGACTAGCGGGAGGAATGAGCAGTTCTTC. The chain joins TRBV6-5 to TRBJ2-1; 15 nucleotides agree with TRBD2. J gave up 7 bases and V 2 bases, and 3 bases lay outside the gene matches. This CDR3 spans 16 amino acids. CDR1 is MNHEY, CDR2 SVGAGI, per germline.

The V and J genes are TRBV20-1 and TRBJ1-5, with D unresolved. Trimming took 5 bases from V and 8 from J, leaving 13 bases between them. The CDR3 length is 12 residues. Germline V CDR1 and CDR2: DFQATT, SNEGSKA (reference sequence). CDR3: CSADDWGEPQHF. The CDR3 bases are TGCAGTGCTGACGATTGGGGAGAGCCCCAGCATTTT.

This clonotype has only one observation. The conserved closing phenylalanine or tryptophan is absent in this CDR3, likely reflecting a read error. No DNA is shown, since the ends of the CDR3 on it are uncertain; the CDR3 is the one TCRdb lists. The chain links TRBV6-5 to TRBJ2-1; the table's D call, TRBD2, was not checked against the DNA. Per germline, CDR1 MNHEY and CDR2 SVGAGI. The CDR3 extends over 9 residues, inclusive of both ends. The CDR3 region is CASSYRNSG.

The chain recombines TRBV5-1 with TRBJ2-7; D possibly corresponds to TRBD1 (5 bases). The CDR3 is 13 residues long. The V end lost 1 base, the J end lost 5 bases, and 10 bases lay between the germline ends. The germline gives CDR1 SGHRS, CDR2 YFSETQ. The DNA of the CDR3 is TGCGCCAGCAGCTTGAGGGGTACGGACGAGCAGTACGTC. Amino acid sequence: CASSLRGTDEQYV.

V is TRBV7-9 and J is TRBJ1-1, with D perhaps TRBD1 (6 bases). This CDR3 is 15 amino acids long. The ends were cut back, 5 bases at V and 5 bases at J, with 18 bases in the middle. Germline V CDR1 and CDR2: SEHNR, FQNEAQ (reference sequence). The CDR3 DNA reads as TGTGCCAGCAGCCCCGGCGGGACAAAGCTTACTGAAGCTTTCTTT. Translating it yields CASSPGGTKLTEAFF.

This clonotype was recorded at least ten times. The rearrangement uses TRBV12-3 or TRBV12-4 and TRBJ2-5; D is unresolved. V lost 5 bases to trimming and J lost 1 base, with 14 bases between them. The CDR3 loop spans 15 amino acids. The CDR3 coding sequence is TGTGCCAGCAGTCAAGAAACAGTTTTCCAAGAGACCCAGTACTTC. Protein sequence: CASSQETVFQETQYF.

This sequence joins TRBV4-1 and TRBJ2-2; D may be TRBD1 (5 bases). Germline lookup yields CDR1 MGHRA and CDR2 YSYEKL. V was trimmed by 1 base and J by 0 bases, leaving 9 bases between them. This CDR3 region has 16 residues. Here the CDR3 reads CASSQVDRSNTGELFF. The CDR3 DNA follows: TGCGCCAGCAGCCAAGTTGACAGATCGAACACCGGGGAGCTGTTTTTT.

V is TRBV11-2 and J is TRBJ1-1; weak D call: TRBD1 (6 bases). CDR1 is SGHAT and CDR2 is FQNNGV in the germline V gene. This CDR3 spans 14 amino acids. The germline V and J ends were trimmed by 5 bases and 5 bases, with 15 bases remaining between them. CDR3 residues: CASSAHRVRTEAFF. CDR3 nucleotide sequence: TGTGCCAGCAGCGCCCACAGGGTGAGGACTGAAGCTTTCTTT.